The 2 T cell receptor beta chains presented below share a single source sample, sequenced in a study of shared clonotypes between healthy human individuals. Only in-frame clones appear in the TCRdb table, and some are missing; sequencing was by immunoSEQ multiplex PCR. The table records about 2.4 million clones, roughly 93% of them present only once. The sample taken for sequencing was naive CD4+ T cells from PBMCs. The subset was: CD45RA+ positively selected. Receptor source: a man aged 18 to 29 in good health. Some clones in this sample may be carry-over from other donors' samples.

The chain employs TRBV27 and TRBJ2-3; maybe TRBD1 (5 bases). V lost 10 bases and J lost 1, with 15 bases in between. The germline V gene encodes CDR1 MNHEY and CDR2 SMNVEV (reference sequence). This CDR3 is 14 amino acids long. Here the CDR3 reads CAKQQDTCTDTQYF. CDR3 DNA: TGTGCCAAGCAGCAGGACACCTGCACAGATACGCAGTATTTT.

The rearrangement uses TRBV18 and TRBJ1-2, with 8 bases matching TRBD1. The junction had 4 bases not matched to a gene; V was cut back by 2 bases and J by 8 bases. The CDR3 is 13 amino acids. CDR1 KGHSH and CDR2 LQKENI come from the germline V gene. CDR3 bases: TGTGCCAGCTCACCAACGGGACAGGAGGGCTACACCTTC. This codes for CASSPTGQEGYTF.